Following are 14 T cell receptor beta chains from one sample sequenced in a study of T cells after yellow fever vaccination. Via MiXCR, TCRdb re-called the 5' RACE reads, giving one row per CDR3 protein. The sample lists approximately 140,000 distinct CDR3 sequences, more than 6% seen once, with less than 0.85% in the top ten. The input for sequencing was CD4+ T cells sorted from PBMCs, taken 5 days after the yellow fever booster vaccination. The receptors shown here come from a man aged 30 to 39 who received the YFV17D yellow fever vaccine.

The chain joins TRBV11-2 to TRBJ2-3; D gene ambiguous. Trimming pared 2 bases from V and 4 bases from J, leaving 13 bases between. The germline V gene encodes CDR1 SGHAT and CDR2 FQNNGV. The CDR3 loop spans 15 amino acids. The CDR3 region is CASSLPNVIPDTQYF. The DNA for the CDR3 is TGTGCCAGCAGCTTACCGAACGTGATCCCAGATACGCAGTATTTT.

The table lists this clonotype with many counts. This CDR3 is CSARAVAGLLETQYF. CDR3 bases: TGCAGTGCTAGAGCTGTAGCGGGATTATTGGAGACCCAGTACTTC. V usage is TRBV20-1 and J usage is TRBJ2-5, with 8 nucleotides matching TRBD2. With V trimmed by 1 base and J by 5 bases, 9 bases remained unmatched. The germline CDR1 and CDR2 sequences are DFQATT and SNEGSKA (reference sequence). This CDR3 is 15 amino acids long.

With regard to this clonotype: Germline and junction disagree at one end, which may indicate a read error. The CDR3 protein is CASSLAETQHF. The DNA for the CDR3 is TGTGCCAGCAGTTTAGCAGAGACCCAGCACTTC. V is TRBV12-3 or TRBV12-4 and J is TRBJ2-5, with D uncertain. The CDR3 is made up of 11 amino acids.

This clonotype has at least ten counts. This rearrangement joins TRBV12-3 or TRBV12-4 to TRBJ2-4; 7 nucleotides match TRBD1. Unmatched junction bases numbered 5, after V lost 7 bases and J lost 5 bases. This CDR3 has 13 amino acids. CDR3 DNA: TGTGCCAGCAAGGCCGGGACAGAAAACATTCAGTACTTC. It yields the protein CASKAGTENIQYF.

This clonotype has ten or more counts. Mismatch with germline at one junction end may stem from a read error. This chain connects TRBV7-8 to TRBJ2-1; 10 positions agree with TRBD2. This CDR3 has 13 residues. Germline V lookup: CDR1 SGHVS, CDR2 FQNEAQ. The CDR3 nucleotides are TGTGCCAGCAGCGCGGATCTAGCGGGAGTAAGGTACTTC. Its translation is CASSADLAGVRYF.

In the case of this clonotype: This may arise from a read error, as a much more abundant clone is one base away. The V call is TRBV18, the J call TRBJ2-7; D call uncertain. This CDR3 has 13 residues. The germline gives CDR1 KGHSH, CDR2 LQKENI. V dropped 2 bases and J dropped 0 bases, with 5 bases sitting between them. The CDR3 region has the DNA TGTGCCAGCTCACCAACAAACTCCTACGAGCAGTACTTC. Its translation: CASSPTNSYEQYF.

This clonotype was observed many times. The chain couples TRBV12-3 or TRBV12-4 to TRBJ2-7; the match to TRBD2 covers 9 bases. CDR3 length: 17 amino acids. Trimming cost V 2 bases and J 5 bases; bases outside gene matches: 13. The CDR3 DNA reads as TGTGCCAGCAGTTTAAATCGGGGCGGGAGGGCCCTCCACGAGCAGTACTTC. As protein: CASSLNRGGRALHEQYF.

This clonotype was counted ten times or more. The rearrangement links TRBV3-1 to TRBJ2-1; TRBD2 might be the D (5 bases). The CDR3 sequence is 19 residues long. Germline CDR1 LGHDT, CDR2 YNNKEL (reference sequence). V was pared by 0 bases and J by 0 bases, with 18 bases between. The chain's CDR3 is CASSQDGKTVLSSYNEQFF. The CDR3 bases are TGTGCCAGCAGCCAAGACGGGAAGACCGTACTAAGCTCCTACAATGAGCAGTTCTTC.

This clonotype was seen many times. CDR3 in amino acids: CASSLLGSGANVLTF. CDR3 DNA: TGCGCCAGCAGCTTGCTTGGGTCTGGGGCCAACGTCCTGACTTTC. The chain uses TRBV5-1 and TRBJ2-6; no clear D. Germline CDR1 SGHRS, CDR2 YFSETQ. The CDR3 consists of 15 residues. The ends were cut back, 1 base at V and 1 base at J, with 6 bases in the middle.

In nucleotides, the CDR3 is TGTGCCAGTAGTAGAACACAGGGGGCAGCCGGGGAGCTGTTTTTT. It specifies CASSRTQGAAGELFF. The chain links TRBV19 to TRBJ2-2; 9 nucleotides line up with TRBD1. CDR3 size: 15 residues. Trimming cost V 4 bases and J 6 bases; bases outside gene matches: 6. CDR1 LNHDA and CDR2 SQIVND come from the germline V gene (reference sequence).

Note on this clonotype: A much more abundant neighbour one base away suggests this may be a read error. The chain recombines TRBV24-1 with TRBJ2-2, with D perhaps matching TRBD2 (6 bases). V dropped 3 bases and J dropped 0 bases, with 22 bases sitting between them. Germline CDR1 KGHDR, CDR2 SFDVKD. This CDR3 contains 20 residues. The CDR3 protein is CATSDHRGVAEYSNTGELFF. In DNA form, the CDR3 reads TGTGCCACCAGTGATCACCGAGGGGTAGCGGAGTACTCGAACACCGGGGAGCTGTTTTTT.

At least ten counts were recorded for this clonotype. The chain is built from TRBV15 and TRBJ2-1; D unresolved. Trimming removed 0 bases at V and 5 bases at J, with 8 bases between. This CDR3 contains 14 residues. Looked up from germline, CDR1 is LNHNV and CDR2 is YYDKDF (reference sequence). Here the CDR3 reads CATSRDVSNNEQFF. In DNA form, the CDR3 reads TGTGCCACCAGCAGAGATGTTAGCAACAATGAGCAGTTCTTC.

This clonotype was detected many times. The V call is TRBV19, the J call TRBJ2-1; D is possibly TRBD2 (5 bases). The CDR3 length is 15 residues. The V gene's germline CDR1 is LNHDA and CDR2 SQIVND (reference sequence). V dropped 6 bases and J dropped 8 bases, with 20 bases sitting between them. The DNA for the CDR3 is TGTGCCAGTAGACACCTGGACGGATTGAGGGATGAGCAGTTCTTC. It encodes CASRHLDGLRDEQFF.

This clonotype was picked up many times. V is TRBV5-1 and J is TRBJ2-1; D is ambiguous. The CDR3 extends over 14 amino acids. CDR1 SGHRS and CDR2 YFSETQ come from the germline V gene. Trimming removed 7 bases at V and 8 bases at J, with 19 bases between. In DNA, the CDR3 is TGCGCCAGCGGAGCCTCACCGGGCCATCATGAGCAGTTCTTC. Protein product: CASGASPGHHEQFF.